This passage covers 17 T cell receptor beta chains from one sample sequenced in a study of human T cells and chemical hapten exposure. TCRdb itself ran the RACE reads through MiXCR, one entry per CDR3 protein. Here the sample spans roughly 130,000 distinct CDR3 sequences, 8.5% to 9.5% being singletons. Time point of the sample: healthy volunteer bleed at 2 weeks. The starting material, unfractionated whole blood, was used for total RNA extraction. Sequencing input: whole blood. Receptor source: a male donor in good health. Some clones in this sample may be carry-over from other donors' samples.

This clonotype has a count of ten or more. This chain uses TRBV20-1 with TRBJ1-6; no clear D. CDR1 and CDR2 from the germline V gene are DFQATT and SNEGSKA (reference sequence). Trimming left V 0 bases short and J 0 bases short, with 12 bases between. The CDR3 is made up of 17 amino acids. CDR3 DNA: TGCAGTGCTAGAGATGTCCGCAGCAGCTCCTATAATTCACCCCTCCACTTT. Amino acid sequence: CSARDVRSSSYNSPLHF.

With regard to this clonotype: It may be a read error: a sequence one base away is much more abundant. The CDR3 coding sequence is TGCGCCAGCAGCCAAGAAGCCGCTGGGGGTACAGAGAATGAAAAACTGTTTTTT. Translation gives CASSQEAAGGTENEKLFF. This sequence joins TRBV4-1 and TRBJ1-4; perhaps TRBD1 as D (5 bases). Trimming removed 0 bases at V and 5 bases at J, with 19 bases between. The CDR3 runs 18 residues. CDR1 and CDR2 from the germline V gene are MGHRA and YSYEKL.

This clonotype was seen ten or more times. The V and J genes are TRBV11-2 and TRBJ1-1; perhaps TRBD1 as D (5 bases). The CDR3 contains 15 residues. Germline lookup yields CDR1 SGHAT and CDR2 FQNNGV. V lost 1 base and J lost 6, with 15 bases in between. This CDR3 reads CASSLVGRGDAEAFF. In DNA form, the CDR3 reads TGTGCCAGCAGCTTAGTAGGGCGAGGGGACGCTGAAGCTTTCTTT.

This clonotype occurred many times. The rearrangement links TRBV27 to TRBJ2-2; a weak D match, TRBD2 (6 bases). Germline loops: CDR1 MNHEY, CDR2 SMNVEV (reference sequence). CDR3 length: 12 amino acids. V lost 6 bases to trimming and J lost 7 bases, with 9 bases between them. CDR3 protein: CASRRRDGELFF. CDR3 nucleotides: TGTGCCAGCAGAAGGCGGGACGGGGAGCTGTTTTTT.

J is TRBJ1-4 and V is TRBV15; no definite D call. The CDR3 runs 15 residues. Trimming cost V 2 bases and J 0 bases, with 7 bases left between them. Germline lookup yields CDR1 LNHNV and CDR2 YYDKDF (reference sequence). The CDR3 region is CATSRNGATNEKLFF. Written as DNA, the CDR3 is TGTGCCACCAGCAGAAACGGGGCAACTAATGAAAAACTGTTTTTT.

A note on this clonotype: A much larger clone is a single base away; this may be a read error. This rearrangement joins TRBV12-5 to TRBJ2-7; perhaps TRBD2 as D (5 bases). The CDR3 contains 10 residues. Germline V gives CDR1 LGHNT, CDR2 FRNRAP. The CDR3: CTSAGGEQYF. CDR3 bases: TGTACTAGTGCCGGTGGCGAGCAGTACTTC.

This clonotype was recorded a few times. The chain is built from TRBV29-1 and TRBJ2-1; D uncertain. Germline V gene data show CDR1 as SQVTM and CDR2 as ANQGSEA. V was cut by 1 base and J by 5 bases, with 3 bases left in between. There are 11 residues in the CDR3. The CDR3 DNA sequence: TGCAGCGTTGAAGTTAACAATGAGCAGTTCTTC. Its protein product is CSVEVNNEQFF.

This clonotype has a handful of counts. DNA of the CDR3: TGTGCCACCAGCAGAGATCGGGGGGCGGCTGAAGCTTTCTTT. It encodes CATSRDRGAAEAFF. The chain has TRBV15 and TRBJ1-1, with TRBD1 as a possible D gene (6 bases). The CDR3 covers 14 residues. Germline CDR1 is LNHNV and CDR2 is YYDKDF (reference sequence). V lost 0 bases, J lost 6 bases, and 11 bases lay in between.

This clonotype was observed a handful of times. This chain connects TRBV27 to TRBJ2-5; 9 bases fit TRBD2. The junction had 9 bases not matched to a gene; V was cut back by 5 bases and J by 5 bases. Germline loops: CDR1 MNHEY, CDR2 SMNVEV (reference sequence). This CDR3 comprises 15 residues. DNA for the CDR3: TGTGCCAGCAGTGACCGGGGGACTAGCAGGGAGACCCAGTACTTC. It is translated as CASSDRGTSRETQYF.

This clonotype has at least ten counts. The gene calls are TRBV20-1 and TRBJ1-2; no clear D gene. The CDR3 contains 14 residues. The germline gives CDR1 DFQATT, CDR2 SNEGSKA (reference sequence). Between the trimmed V and J ends, which lost 3 bases and 4 bases, there was a span of 15 bases. The CDR3 region is CSASPLTVGYGYTF. DNA for the CDR3: TGCAGTGCTAGTCCGCTTACGGTGGGCTATGGCTACACCTTC.

This chain joins TRBV19 and TRBJ2-1; D not resolved. The CDR3 totals 16 residues. Trimming left V 6 bases short and J 0 bases short, with 15 bases between. Germline CDR1 LNHDA, CDR2 SQIVND (reference sequence). CDR3 DNA: TGTGCCAGTAGCCGGATTTTGACTCGCTCCTACAATGAGCAGTTCTTC. Protein product: CASSRILTRSYNEQFF.

This clonotype appeared a few times. The rearrangement joins TRBV19 to TRBJ2-7, with 7 bases matching TRBD1. CDR3 size: 15 residues. Germline assignment: CDR1 LNHDA and CDR2 SQIVND (reference sequence). Trimming removed 3 bases from V and 7 bases from J; junction bases left unmatched: 12. CDR3 sequence: CASSILGQESEEQYF. For the CDR3, the DNA is TGTGCCAGTAGTATCCTAGGACAGGAGAGTGAGGAGCAGTACTTC. Full variable domain (outside the CDR3, taken from reference TRBV19 and TRBJ2-7): DGGITQSPKYLFRKEGQNVTLSCEQNLNHDAMYWYRQDPGQGLRLIYYSQIVNDFQKGDIAEGYSVSREKKESFPLTVTSAQKNPTAFYLCASSILGQESEEQYFGPGTRLTVT.

This rearrangement joins TRBV20-1 to TRBJ1-1; D unresolved. CDR1 DFQATT and CDR2 SNEGSKA come from the germline V gene (reference sequence). This CDR3 has 12 amino acids. V lost 5 bases to trimming and J lost 1 base, with 8 bases between them. The CDR3 sequence: CSAQKGNTEAFF. CDR3 DNA: TGCAGTGCTCAAAAGGGGAACACTGAAGCTTTCTTT.

As regards this clonotype: Since a much larger clone is just one base distant, this may be a read error. V gene TRBV10-2 combines with J gene TRBJ2-7; D gene ambiguous. Germline assignment: CDR1 WSHSY and CDR2 SAAADI. The CDR3 has 14 amino acids. Trimming took 2 bases from V and 2 from J, leaving 10 bases between them. The CDR3 loop reads CASSEHHLPYEQYF. The CDR3 DNA sequence: TGCGCCAGCAGTGAGCACCATCTACCCTACGAGCAGTACTTC.

This clonotype occurred many times. The chain combines TRBV7-2 with TRBJ1-2, with a possible D match to TRBD1 (6 bases). Per the germline V gene, CDR1 is SGHTA and CDR2 is FQGNSA. V lost 5 bases and J lost 5, with 12 bases in between. This CDR3 is built from 13 residues. CDR3 amino acids: CASSLDRKYGYTF. DNA of the CDR3: TGTGCCAGCAGCCTAGACAGGAAATATGGCTACACCTTC.

The chain recombines TRBV5-6 with TRBJ2-2; tentative D call: TRBD1 (6 bases). Trimming stripped 4 bases from V and 0 bases from J, with 13 bases between. Germline V CDR1 and CDR2: SGHDT, YYEEEE. The CDR3 has 16 residues. CDR3: CASSPVGQPNTGELFF. CDR3 nucleotide sequence: TGTGCCAGCAGCCCCGTTGGACAGCCGAACACCGGGGAGCTGTTTTTT.

This clonotype was found a few times. This chain links TRBV18 with TRBJ1-2; TRBD1 is a possible D gene (5 bases). Deletions cut 2 bases from V and 6 bases from J, with 22 bases between. In germline, CDR1 is KGHSH, CDR2 LQKENI. There are 17 residues in the CDR3. CDR3 nucleotides: TGTGCCAGCTCACCAGGTGGCAAATCTACAGGCAACCATGGCTACACCTTC. Translated, it gives CASSPGGKSTGNHGYTF.